This T cell receptor (beta chain) was captured by sequencing in a study of T-cell memory formation after mild COVID-19. As regards this clonotype: Its antigen remains unidentified.

The germline gives CDR1 SQVTM, CDR2 ANQGSEA. V lost 8 bases and J lost 6; bases outside the gene matches: 17. The CDR3 runs 17 residues. TCRalpha and TCRbeta libraries used 5'RACE with constant-segment primers and UMIs. TCRdb independently ran MiXCR on the 5' RACE reads; one entry per CDR3 protein. The table includes some 110,000 distinct CDR3 sequences, 9.5% to 15% detected once. Whole-study results and caveats: Nothing confirmed that second-wave clones peaking on day 37 were specific for SARS-CoV-2. Mainly in CM and EM were contracting CD4+ clones; CD8+ were in EMRA.

This receptor was taken from an adult woman who had mild COVID-19 (a few samples of this study predate the infection). Cell type and time point are not known. The chain employs TRBV29-1 and TRBJ2-2; 11 positions agree with TRBD1. Sequenced sample: PBMCs or a T cell subset sorted from them (not recorded which). CDR3 DNA: TGCAGCTCCCCCAGGGGACCCGGGACAGGGGGATCCGGGGAGCTGTTTTTT. This sequence encodes CSSPRGPGTGGSGELFF.